This entry lists 22 T cell receptor beta chains sequenced from one sample in a study of T cells in localized non-small cell lung cancer. Produced via immunoSEQ multiplex PCR; TCRdb's table is partial and in-frame only. The sample records more than 9,000 clones, roughly half being singletons. The specimen comprised lymph node tissue, sampled before any cancer treatment. These receptors were collected from a woman aged 40 to 75 with stage II squamous cell lung carcinoma.

V gene TRBV19 combines with J gene TRBJ1-5; D gene unclear. The CDR3 is 13 residues long. With 3 bases removed from V and 8 bases from J, the gap between germline ends came to 11 bases. In germline, CDR1 is LNHDA, CDR2 SQIVND (reference sequence). CDR3 in DNA: TGTGCCAGTAGTATTGTCGGTGGGGAGCCCCAGCATTTT. Its translation: CASSIVGGEPQHF.

The V and J genes are TRBV11-1 and TRBJ1-4; 7 positions agree with TRBD1. The germline gives CDR1 SGHAT, CDR2 FQDESV (reference sequence). There are 16 residues in the CDR3. Trimming removed 1 base from V and 0 bases from J; junction bases left unmatched: 2. The CDR3 DNA follows: TGTGCCAGCAGCTTAGGCGGGACAGCAACTAATGAAAAACTGTTTTTT. Protein: CASSLGGTATNEKLFF.

This clone appeared a few times. CDR3 coding DNA: TGTGCCAGCAGTTACACGCTCTCTGAAGCTTTCTTT. This translates into CASSYTLSEAFF. V is TRBV6-8 and J is TRBJ1-1; D uncertain. The CDR3 is 12 amino acids. Germline V lookup: CDR1 MNHGY, CDR2 SAAAGT. V shed 2 bases and J shed 6 bases, with 7 bases lying between them.

This clone was recorded a few times. V is TRBV6-8 and J is TRBJ1-2; 7 nucleotides align to TRBD1. This CDR3 has 14 amino acids. Germline CDR1 reads MNHGY; CDR2 reads SAAAGT. Germline trimming cut 5 bases from V and 6 bases from J; bases unmatched to any gene: 9. This CDR3 reads CASSPHRGKDGYTF. Written as DNA, the CDR3 is TGTGCCAGCAGTCCTCACAGGGGAAAGGATGGCTACACCTTC.

This chain connects TRBV14 to TRBJ2-3; 8 nucleotides agree with TRBD1. The CDR3 has 15 amino acids. CDR1 and CDR2 (germline): SGHDN, FVKESK. The J segment lost 4 bases and the V segment lost 5 bases, leaving 8 bases of the junction unmatched. The CDR3 sequence is CASSMYRGSADTQYF. The CDR3 coding sequence is TGTGCCAGCAGCATGTACAGGGGGAGTGCAGATACGCAGTATTTT.

V usage is TRBV19 and J usage is TRBJ1-2; D gene ambiguous. This CDR3 contains 11 residues. V was shortened by 1 base and J by 8 bases, with 5 bases between the two germline ends. CDR1 and CDR2 from the germline V gene are LNHDA and SQIVND (reference sequence). CDR3 DNA sequence: TGTGCCAGTAGTATAGGTGGCGGCTACACCTTC. Encoded protein: CASSIGGGYTF. The whole variable domain, remainder taken from reference TRBV19 and TRBJ1-2, is DGGITQSPKYLFRKEGQNVTLSCEQNLNHDAMYWYRQDPGQGLRLIYYSQIVNDFQKGDIAEGYSVSREKKESFPLTVTSAQKNPTAFYLCASSIGGGYTFGSGTRLTVV.

This sequence joins TRBV29-1 and TRBJ1-2; tentatively, D is TRBD1 (6 bases). Trimming pared 5 bases from V and 4 bases from J, leaving 14 bases between. Per germline, CDR1 SQVTM and CDR2 ANQGSEA. The length of the CDR3 is 13 residues. CDR3 sequence (DNA): TGCAGCGTTACGGGGGCCATGGGCTATGGCTACACCTTC. Its translation is CSVTGAMGYGYTF.

CDR3 sequence reads: CASSLQGAGNQPQHF. CDR3 bases: TGTGCCAGTAGCCTACAGGGGGCTGGCAATCAGCCCCAGCATTTT. V is TRBV19 and J is TRBJ1-5, with TRBD1 identical over 9 bases. The length of the CDR3 is 15 residues. With 6 bases clipped from V and 2 bases from J, the junction kept 5 bases outside the gene matches. Germline lookup yields CDR1 LNHDA and CDR2 SQIVND (reference sequence).

The chain recombines TRBV6-8 with TRBJ2-7, with TRBD1 as a possible D gene (5 bases). CDR1 is MNHGY and CDR2 is SAAAGT in the germline V gene. The CDR3 spans 14 residues. V gave up 10 bases and J gave up 1 base, with 17 bases separating them. The CDR3 reads CAISEQVPSYEQYF. In DNA, the CDR3 is TGTGCCATCAGCGAACAGGTCCCTTCCTACGAGCAGTACTTC.

This rearrangement joins TRBV14 to TRBJ1-2, with a possible D match to TRBD1 (5 bases). Germline V lookup: CDR1 SGHDN, CDR2 FVKESK. Trimming removed 0 bases at V and 4 bases at J, with 9 bases between. This CDR3 is built from 14 residues. The CDR3 region is CASSQDVGGYGYTF. CDR3 DNA sequence: TGTGCCAGCAGCCAAGATGTGGGGGGCTATGGCTACACCTTC.

The chain uses TRBV14 and TRBJ2-7, with D hard to call. The V end lost 1 base, the J end lost 8 bases, and 6 bases lay between the germline ends. Per the germline V gene, CDR1 is SGHDN and CDR2 is FVKESK. There are 11 residues in the CDR3. CDR3 DNA sequence: TGTGCCAGCAGCCAAGCTCTACAGCAGTACTTC. This sequence encodes CASSQALQQYF. Full variable domain (missing parts from reference TRBV14 and TRBJ2-7): EAGVTQFPSHSVIEKGQTVTLRCDPISGHDNLYWYRRVMGKEIKFLLHFVKESKQDESGMPNNRFLAERTGGTYSTLKVQPAELEDSGVYFCASSQALQQYFGPGTRLTVT.

This clone ranks as medium-sized (0.01 to 0.1%). The V call is TRBV18, the J call TRBJ1-6; 8 bases are shared with TRBD1. The CDR3 consists of 14 residues. The J segment lost 10 bases and the V segment lost 3 bases, leaving 5 bases of the junction unmatched. The germline V gene has CDR1 KGHSH and CDR2 LQKENI. CDR3 sequence: CASSPQGASSPLHF. For the CDR3, the DNA is TGTGCCAGCTCACCCCAGGGGGCCAGCTCACCCCTCCACTTT.

This clone has a single count. The rearrangement joins TRBV29-1 to TRBJ2-2, with TRBD2 matching over 8 bases. The junction had 8 bases not matched to a gene; V was cut back by 7 bases and J by 1 base. The CDR3 is made up of 15 amino acids. In germline, CDR1 is SQVTM, CDR2 ANQGSEA. The CDR3 bases are TGCAGCGCCTCAACTAGCGGCCTGAACACCGGGGAGCTGTTTTTT. Its translation: CSASTSGLNTGELFF.

This sequence joins TRBV19 and TRBJ2-7; a possible D gene is TRBD2 (6 bases). CDR1 is LNHDA, CDR2 SQIVND, per germline (reference sequence). The CDR3 length is 13 residues. V lost 2 bases and J lost 3, with 8 bases in between. The CDR3 reads CASSIRGGYEQYF. CDR3 coding DNA: TGTGCCAGTAGTATAAGGGGAGGCTACGAGCAGTACTTC.

The V and J genes are TRBV6-8 and TRBJ1-3, with D maybe TRBD1 (6 bases). The CDR3 has 16 amino acids. Trimming removed 5 bases from V and 0 bases from J, with 14 bases in between. Germline V gene lookup returns CDR1 MNHGY and CDR2 SAAAGT. The CDR3 region has the DNA TGTGCCAGCAGTGGGGGACAATACAGCTCTGGAAACACCATATATTTT. Translating it yields CASSGGQYSSGNTIYF.

Only a few counts were recorded for this clone. V gene TRBV28 combines with J gene TRBJ1-1; D remains unclear. In germline, CDR1 is MDHEN, CDR2 SYDVKM. Trimming left V 3 bases short and J 8 bases short, with 19 bases between. The CDR3 loop spans 15 amino acids. The CDR3, as DNA: TGTGCCAGCAGTTTTTGGGGAATCCTGGGAGAGGAAGCTTTCTTT. As protein: CASSFWGILGEEAFF.

This chain uses TRBV19 with TRBJ1-5, with 7 bases fitting TRBD1. The V gene end was trimmed by 3 bases and the J gene end by 3 bases; junction bases not matched to a gene: 2. CDR1 and CDR2 (germline): LNHDA, SQIVND (reference sequence). The CDR3 has 14 amino acids. CDR3 nucleotides: TGTGCCAGTAGTATCGGGACAGCCAATCAGCCCCAGCATTTT. It encodes CASSIGTANQPQHF.

The DNA for the CDR3 is TGTGCCAGTAGTATAGTTGGGGCGAACCTTGGCTACACCTTC. It specifies CASSIVGANLGYTF. This rearrangement joins TRBV19 to TRBJ1-2; TRBD1 might be the D (5 bases). The germline V gene encodes CDR1 LNHDA and CDR2 SQIVND (reference sequence). The CDR3 extends over 14 amino acids. V lost 1 base, J lost 7 bases, and 13 bases lay in between.

The chain recombines TRBV5-8 with TRBJ1-5; D is undetermined. Trimming took 2 bases from V and 3 from J, leaving 6 bases between them. Germline lookup yields CDR1 SGHTS and CDR2 YDEGEE. The CDR3 contains 13 residues. The CDR3 loop is CASSFTNNQPQHF. Here the CDR3 DNA reads TGTGCCAGCAGCTTCACCAACAATCAGCCCCAGCATTTT.

This clone occurred once. One end of the junction is discordant with germline, which a read error may explain. The chain joins TRBV19 to TRBJ2-1, with TRBD1 matching 10 bases. This CDR3 has 13 residues. Per the germline V gene, CDR1 is LNHDA and CDR2 is SQIVND (reference sequence). CDR3 loop: CASSMDRGTGALF. The CDR3 DNA reads TGTGCCAGTAGTATGGACCGTGGGACAGGGGCTCTCTTC.

This clone was seen more than once but under ten times. V is TRBV6-8 and J is TRBJ2-7; 10 positions agree with TRBD1. Germline CDR1 MNHGY, CDR2 SAAAGT. The ends lost 6 bases at V and 2 bases at J; junction bases unmatched: 7. The CDR3 extends over 15 amino acids. CDR3 residues: CASSLSGQGPYEQYF. The CDR3 nucleotides are TGTGCCAGCAGCCTGTCGGGACAGGGGCCCTACGAGCAGTACTTC.

By share of the sample, this clone is medium-sized. The CDR3 nucleotides read TGTGCCAGCCGGGGGACAGGGGTATCGACCGGGGAGCTGTTTTTT. This translates into CASRGTGVSTGELFF. The chain employs TRBV11-3 and TRBJ2-2; the match to TRBD1 covers 10 bases. CDR3 length: 15 amino acids. CDR1 and CDR2 from the germline V gene are SGHNT and YENEEA. Trimming took 8 bases from V and 5 from J; bases not matched to a gene: 8.